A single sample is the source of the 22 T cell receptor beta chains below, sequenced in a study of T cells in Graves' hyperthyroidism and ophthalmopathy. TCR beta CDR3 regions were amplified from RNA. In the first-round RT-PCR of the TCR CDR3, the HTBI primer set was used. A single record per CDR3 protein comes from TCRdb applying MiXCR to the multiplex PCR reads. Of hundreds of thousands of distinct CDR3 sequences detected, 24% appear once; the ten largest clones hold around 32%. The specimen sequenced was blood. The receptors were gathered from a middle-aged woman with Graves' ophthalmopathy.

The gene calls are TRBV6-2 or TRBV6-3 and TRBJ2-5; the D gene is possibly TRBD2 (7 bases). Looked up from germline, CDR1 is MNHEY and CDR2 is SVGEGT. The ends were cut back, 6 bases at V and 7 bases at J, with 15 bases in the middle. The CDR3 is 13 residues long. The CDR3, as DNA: TGTGCCAGCAGAGACGGGGGGCGCGGGACCCAGTACTTC. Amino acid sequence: CASRDGGRGTQYF.

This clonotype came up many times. CDR3 sequence (DNA): TGCAGTGCTAGCGGGAGTACGAACACCGGGGAGCTGTTTTTT. It specifies CSASGSTNTGELFF. The chain links TRBV20-1 to TRBJ2-2, with a possible D match to TRBD2 (6 bases). The CDR3 has 14 amino acids. The germline V and J ends were trimmed by 3 bases and 0 bases, with 8 bases remaining between them. Germline lookup yields CDR1 DFQATT and CDR2 SNEGSKA (reference sequence).

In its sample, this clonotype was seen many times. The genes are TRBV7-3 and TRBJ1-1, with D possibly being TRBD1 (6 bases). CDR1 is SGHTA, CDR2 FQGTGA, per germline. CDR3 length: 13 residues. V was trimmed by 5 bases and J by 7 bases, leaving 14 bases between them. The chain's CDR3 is CASSKAGGNEAFF. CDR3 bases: TGTGCCAGCAGCAAAGCCGGGGGCAATGAAGCTTTCTTT. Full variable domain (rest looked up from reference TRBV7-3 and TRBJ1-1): GAGVSQTPSNKVTEKGKYVELRCDPISGHTALYWYRQSLGQGPEFLIYFQGTGAADDSGLPNDRFFAVRPEGSVSTLKIQRTERGDSAVYLCASSKAGGNEAFFGQGTRLTVV.

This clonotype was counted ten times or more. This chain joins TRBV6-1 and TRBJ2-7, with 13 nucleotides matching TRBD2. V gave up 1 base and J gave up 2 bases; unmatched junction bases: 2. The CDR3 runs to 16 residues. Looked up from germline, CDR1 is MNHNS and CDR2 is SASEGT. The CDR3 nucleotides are TGTGCCAGCAGTGAAGGGACTAGCGGGAGCCCCTACGAGCAGTACTTC. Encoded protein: CASSEGTSGSPYEQYF.

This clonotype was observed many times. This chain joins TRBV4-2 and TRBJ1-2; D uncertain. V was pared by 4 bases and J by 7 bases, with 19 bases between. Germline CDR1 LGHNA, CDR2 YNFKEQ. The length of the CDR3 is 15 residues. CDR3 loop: CASSPRASVIGGYTF. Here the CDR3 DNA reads TGTGCCAGCAGCCCAAGGGCCTCCGTAATTGGTGGCTACACCTTC.

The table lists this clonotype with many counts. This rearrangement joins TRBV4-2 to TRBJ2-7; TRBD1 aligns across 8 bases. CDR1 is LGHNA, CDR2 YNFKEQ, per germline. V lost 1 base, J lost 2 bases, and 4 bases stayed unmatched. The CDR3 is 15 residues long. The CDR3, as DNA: TGTGCCAGCAGCCAAGGGACAGGGCCAGCCTACGAGCAGTACTTC. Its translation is CASSQGTGPAYEQYF.

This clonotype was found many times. The CDR3 loop is CASSPPWRETYEQYF. The CDR3 DNA reads as TGTGCCAGCAGCCCGCCGTGGAGGGAAACGTACGAGCAGTACTTC. The chain uses TRBV7-9 and TRBJ2-7; weak D call: TRBD2 (6 bases). The CDR3 length is 15 residues. Germline lookup yields CDR1 SEHNR and CDR2 FQNEAQ (reference sequence). V was shortened by 5 bases and J by 4 bases, with 18 bases between the two germline ends. Supplemented by reference TRBV7-9 and TRBJ2-7, the full variable domain reads DTGVSQNPRHKITKRGQNVTFRCDPISEHNRLYWYRQTLGQGPEFLTYFQNEAQLEKSRLLSDRFSAERPKGSFSTLEIQRTEQGDSAMYLCASSPPWRETYEQYFGPGTRLTVT.

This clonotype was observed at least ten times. The DNA of the CDR3 is TGTGCCAGCAGCCCAAAGAACTACGAGCAGTACTTC. Protein: CASSPKNYEQYF. V gene TRBV7-8 combines with J gene TRBJ2-7; D uncertain. Germline values: CDR1 SGHVS, CDR2 FQNEAQ. V was shortened by 5 bases and J by 3 bases, with 8 bases between the two germline ends. The CDR3 is 12 amino acids.

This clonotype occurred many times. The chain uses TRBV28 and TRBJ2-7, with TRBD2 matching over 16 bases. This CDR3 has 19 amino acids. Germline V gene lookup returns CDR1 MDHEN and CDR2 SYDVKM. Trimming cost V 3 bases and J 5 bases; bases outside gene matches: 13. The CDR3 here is CASSFLGLAGGPYRNEQYF. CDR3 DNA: TGTGCCAGCAGTTTCCTGGGACTAGCGGGAGGGCCTTACCGTAACGAGCAGTACTTC.

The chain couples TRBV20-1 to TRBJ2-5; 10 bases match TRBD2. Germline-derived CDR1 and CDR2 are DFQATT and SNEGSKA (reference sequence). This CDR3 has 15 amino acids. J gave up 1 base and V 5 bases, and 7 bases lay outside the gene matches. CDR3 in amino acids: CSAPLSGRTQETQYF. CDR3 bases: TGCAGTGCTCCTCTTAGCGGGAGGACCCAAGAGACCCAGTACTTC.

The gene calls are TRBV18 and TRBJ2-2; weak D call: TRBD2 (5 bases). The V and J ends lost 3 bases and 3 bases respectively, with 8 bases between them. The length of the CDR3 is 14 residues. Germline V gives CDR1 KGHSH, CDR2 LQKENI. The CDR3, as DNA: TGTGCCAGCTCACCCCTCGGGGACACCGGGGAGCTGTTTTTT. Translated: CASSPLGDTGELFF.

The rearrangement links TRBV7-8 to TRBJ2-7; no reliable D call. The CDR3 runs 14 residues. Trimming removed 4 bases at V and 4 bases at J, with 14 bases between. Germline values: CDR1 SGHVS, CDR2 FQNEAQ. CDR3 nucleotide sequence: TGTGCCAGCAGCTCGAGGACGAAAACGTACGAGCAGTACTTC. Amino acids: CASSSRTKTYEQYF.

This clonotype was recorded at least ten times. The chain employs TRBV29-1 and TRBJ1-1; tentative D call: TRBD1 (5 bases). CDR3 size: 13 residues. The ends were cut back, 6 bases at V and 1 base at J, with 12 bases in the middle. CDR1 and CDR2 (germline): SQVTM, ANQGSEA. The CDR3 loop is CSVLTAGNTEAFF. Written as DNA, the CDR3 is TGCAGCGTGTTGACAGCTGGGAACACTGAAGCTTTCTTT.

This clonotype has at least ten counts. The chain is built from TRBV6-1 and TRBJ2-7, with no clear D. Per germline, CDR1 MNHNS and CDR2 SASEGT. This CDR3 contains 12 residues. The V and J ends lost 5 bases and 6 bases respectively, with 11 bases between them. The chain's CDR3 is CASSTMVLEQYF. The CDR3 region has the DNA TGTGCCAGCAGTACCATGGTACTCGAGCAGTACTTC.

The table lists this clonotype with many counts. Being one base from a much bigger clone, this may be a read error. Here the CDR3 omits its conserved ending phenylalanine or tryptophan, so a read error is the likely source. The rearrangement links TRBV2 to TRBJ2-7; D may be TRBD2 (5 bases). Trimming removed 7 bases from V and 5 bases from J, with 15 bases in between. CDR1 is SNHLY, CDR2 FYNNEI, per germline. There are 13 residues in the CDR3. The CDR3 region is CASKGDFGNEQYL. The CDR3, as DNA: TGTGCCAGCAAAGGCGACTTCGGGAACGAGCAGTACCTC.

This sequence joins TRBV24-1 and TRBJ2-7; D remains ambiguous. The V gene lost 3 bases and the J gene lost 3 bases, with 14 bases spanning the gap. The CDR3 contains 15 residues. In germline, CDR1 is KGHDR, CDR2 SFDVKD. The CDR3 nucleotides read TGTGCCACCAGTGATCCGAACAGCGCCTACTACGAGCAGTACTTC. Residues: CATSDPNSAYYEQYF.

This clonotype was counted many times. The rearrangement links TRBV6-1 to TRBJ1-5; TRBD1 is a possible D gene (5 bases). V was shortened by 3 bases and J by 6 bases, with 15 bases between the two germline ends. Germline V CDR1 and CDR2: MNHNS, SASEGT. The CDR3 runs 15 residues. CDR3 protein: CASSEMWGKSQPQHF. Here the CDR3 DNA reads TGTGCCAGCAGTGAGATGTGGGGGAAAAGTCAGCCCCAGCATTTT.

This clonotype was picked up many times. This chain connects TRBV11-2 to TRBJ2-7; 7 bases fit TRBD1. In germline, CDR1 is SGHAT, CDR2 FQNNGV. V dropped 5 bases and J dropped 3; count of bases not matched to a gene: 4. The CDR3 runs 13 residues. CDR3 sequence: CASSVDRDYEQYF. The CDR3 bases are TGTGCCAGCAGCGTCGACAGGGACTACGAGCAGTACTTC. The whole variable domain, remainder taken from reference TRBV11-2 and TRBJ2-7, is EAGVAQSPRYKIIEKRQSVAFWCNPISGHATLYWYQQILGQGPKLLIQFQNNGVVDDSQLPKDRFSAERLKGVDSTLKIQPAKLEDSAVYLCASSVDRDYEQYFGPGTRLTVT.

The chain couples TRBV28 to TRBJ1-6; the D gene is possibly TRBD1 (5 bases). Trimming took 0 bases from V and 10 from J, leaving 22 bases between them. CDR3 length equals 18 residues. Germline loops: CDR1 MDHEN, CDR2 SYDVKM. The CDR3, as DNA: TGTGCCAGCAGTTTATGGGACGGGGGGGAAGGATTGTACTCACCCCTCCACTTT. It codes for CASSLWDGGEGLYSPLHF.

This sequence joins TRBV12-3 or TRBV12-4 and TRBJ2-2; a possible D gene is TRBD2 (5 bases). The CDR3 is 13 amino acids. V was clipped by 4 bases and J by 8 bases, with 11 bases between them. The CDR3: CASSYSGSGELFF. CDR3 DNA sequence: TGTGCCAGCAGTTACTCGGGGTCTGGGGAGCTGTTTTTT.

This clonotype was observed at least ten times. DNA for the CDR3: TGTGCCAGCAGTTTAAGAAGACGGACGAACACCGGGGAGCTGTTTTTT. It codes for CASSLRRRTNTGELFF. V and J are TRBV28 and TRBJ2-2; D ambiguous. The CDR3 covers 16 residues. Germline CDR1 is MDHEN and CDR2 is SYDVKM. The V gene lost 2 bases and the J gene lost 0 bases, with 10 bases spanning the gap.

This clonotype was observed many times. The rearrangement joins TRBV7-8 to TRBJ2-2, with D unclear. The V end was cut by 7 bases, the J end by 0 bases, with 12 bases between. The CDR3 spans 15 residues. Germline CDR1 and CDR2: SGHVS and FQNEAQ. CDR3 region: CASIPQAANTGELFF. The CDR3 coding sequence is TGTGCCAGCATCCCTCAAGCCGCGAACACCGGGGAGCTGTTTTTT. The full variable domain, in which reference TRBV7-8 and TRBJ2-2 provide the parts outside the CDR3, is GAGVSQSPRYKVAKRGQDVALRCDPISGHVSLFWYQQALGQGPEFLTYFQNEAQLDKSGLPSDRFFAERPEGSVSTLKIQRTQQEDSAVYLCASIPQAANTGELFFGEGSRLTVL.